This note documents a single TCR beta chain sequence. Using immunoSEQ multiplex PCR, the repertoire was profiled, and TCRdb retains in-frame clones only, with some absent. This table holds some 64,000 clones, less than 95% found once. This sample was taken from a study of T cell changes during pregnancy in multiple sclerosis. This specimen consisted of peripheral blood, obtained in the second trimester of pregnancy. The sequence was obtained from a female donor in good health, enrolled as a control in a pregnancy study.

The chain's CDR3 is CASSLVGGNTEAFF. Written as DNA, the CDR3 is TGTGCCAGCAGCTTGGTTGGAGGGAACACTGAAGCTTTCTTT. The chain carries TRBV11-2 and TRBJ1-1; D unresolved. V was pared by 3 bases and J by 1 base, with 9 bases between. CDR1 is SGHAT and CDR2 is FQNNGV in the germline V gene. This CDR3 contains 14 residues.